A selection of T cell receptor beta chains follows, all from one sample in a study of blood T cell repertoires in COVID-19. Here immunoSEQ multiplex PCR was the method, and the copy in TCRdb shows in-frame clones only, minus some. The data show roughly 360,000 clones, approximately 87% seen once. Input material: PBMCs or T cells enriched from blood (not recorded which). The receptors originated from a man aged 25-45 years who had recovered from COVID-19. CDR3s include the opening cysteine and the closing phenylalanine or tryptophan.

>TRBV16|TRBJ2-2|16
CASSQSLEGRTGELFF
>TRBV7-9|TRBJ1-6|15
CASSSESSYNSPLHF
>TRBV20-1|TRBJ1-1|10
CSVINTEAFF
>TRBV10-3|TRBJ2-1|18
CAIKGFGLAGGENNEQFF
>TRBV5-4|TRBJ1-2|13
CASSSTGVHGYTF
>TRBV23-1|TRBJ2-2|15
CASSHRDIHTGELFF
>TRBV20-1|TRBJ1-5|15
CSASGTGGSNQPQHF
>TRBV5-4|TRBJ1-4|16
CASSSGGQGRNEKLFF
>TRBV4-1|TRBJ1-4|15
CASSQDGGGKEKLFF
>TRBV7-9|TRBJ1-1|14
CASSLGTDNTEAFF
>TRBV11-3|TRBJ2-1|14
CASSLGPNRDEQFF
>TRBV7-6|TRBJ1-1|16
CASGRGTQIMNTEAFF
>TRBV15|TRBJ2-5|16
CATSRDRGLAGETQYF
>TRBV4-3|TRBJ2-2|14
CASSQAPNTGELFF
>TRBV6-5|TRBJ2-3|15
CASSYSKEGPDTQYF
>TRBV30|TRBJ2-7|14
CAWIPLRQVGEQYF
>TRBV3-1/TRBV3-2|TRBJ2-3|12
CASSQVTGQQYF
>TRBV27|TRBJ1-2|16
CASSPRWGEANYGYTF
>TRBV6-6|TRBJ2-5|13
CASHRRTGETQYF
>TRBV5-1|TRBJ2-5|18
CASSSFPSHRTSQETQYF
>TRBV27|TRBJ2-7|15
CASSSIIQGSYEQYF
>TRBV10-3|TRBJ1-6|13
CAISGGQGSPSHF
>TRBV6-2/TRBV6-3|TRBJ1-5|17
CASSSLGGPISNQPQHF
>TRBV25-1|TRBJ2-7|12
CASMADFYEQYF
>TRBV5-6|TRBJ2-7|13
CASFREGTYEQYF
>TRBV4-3|TRBJ2-7|16
CASSFSGTGEFYEQYF